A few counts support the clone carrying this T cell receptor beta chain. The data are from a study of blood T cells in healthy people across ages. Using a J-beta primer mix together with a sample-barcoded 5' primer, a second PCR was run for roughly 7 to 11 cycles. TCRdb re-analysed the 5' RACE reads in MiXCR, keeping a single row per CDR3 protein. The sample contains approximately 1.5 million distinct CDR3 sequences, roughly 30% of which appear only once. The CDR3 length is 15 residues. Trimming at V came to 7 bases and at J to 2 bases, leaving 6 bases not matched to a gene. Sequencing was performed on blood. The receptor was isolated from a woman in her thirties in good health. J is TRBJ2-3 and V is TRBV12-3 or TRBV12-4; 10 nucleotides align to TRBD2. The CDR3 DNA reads TGTGCCAGCACCCCGGGACTAGCGCTCACAGATACGCAGTATTTT. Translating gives CASTPGLALTDTQYF.